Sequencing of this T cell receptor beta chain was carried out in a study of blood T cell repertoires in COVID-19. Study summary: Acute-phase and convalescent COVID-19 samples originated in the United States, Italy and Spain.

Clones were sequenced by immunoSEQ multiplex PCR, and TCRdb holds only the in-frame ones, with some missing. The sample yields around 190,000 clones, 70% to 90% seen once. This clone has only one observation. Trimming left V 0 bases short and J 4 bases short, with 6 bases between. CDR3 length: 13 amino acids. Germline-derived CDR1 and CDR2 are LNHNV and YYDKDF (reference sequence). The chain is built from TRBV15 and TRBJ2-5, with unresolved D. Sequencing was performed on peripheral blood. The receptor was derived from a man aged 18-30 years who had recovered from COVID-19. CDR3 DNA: TGTGCCACCAGCAGAGATAGTGGAGAGACCCAGTACTTC. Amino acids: CATSRDSGETQYF. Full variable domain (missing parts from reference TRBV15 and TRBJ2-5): DAMVIQNPRYQVTQFGKPVTLSCSQTLNHNVMYWYQQKSSQAPKLLFHYYDKDFNNEADTPDNFQSRRPNTSFCFLDIRSPGLGDTAMYLCATSRDSGETQYFGPGTRLLVL.